The text below deals with one T cell receptor (beta chain). The antigen is not known. The data originate from a study of cytomegalovirus exposure and HLA in healthy donors. General study results and limits: Subsequent analysis showed first-cohort TCR clusters tending to co-occur in 120 validation repertoires. Cytomegalovirus status was reportedly diagnosed by the classifier with high specificity and sensitivity. The authors confirmed in vitro that a few CMV-associated chains were specific for CMV antigens.

Measured with immunoSEQ multiplex PCR; TCRdb has only the in-frame clones, and not every one. The data show around 300,000 clones, around 90% seen once. V lost 0 bases to trimming and J lost 3 bases, with 9 bases between them. The germline gives CDR1 WSHSY, CDR2 SAAADI. The CDR3 totals 15 residues. From the approximately 120-subject validation cohort, which was separate from the roughly 630-subject first cohort, the donors were drawn. The clonotype was recovered from a man aged 30 to 39 in good health and CMV-seronegative. The sample comprised PBMCs. The gene calls are TRBV10-2 and TRBJ1-5; D is possibly TRBD1 (5 bases). CDR3 DNA: TGCGCCAGCAGTGAGTCACGGGGGACCAATCAGCCCCAGCATTTT. Protein product: CASSESRGTNQPQHF.